Below, 29 T cell receptor beta chains from the same sample are listed, as sequenced in a study of blood T cell repertoires in COVID-19. The assay was immunoSEQ multiplex PCR, and TCRdb's table has in-frame clones only and misses some. The sample carries about 66,000 clones, about nine tenths recorded once. The sequencing sample was made of peripheral blood. The receptor set was obtained from a woman in her seventies with acute or convalescent COVID-19.

The gene calls are TRBV28 and TRBJ2-1, with D uncertain. The CDR3 totals 15 residues. V was cut by 7 bases and J by 0 bases, with 13 bases left in between. Germline V gene data show CDR1 as MDHEN and CDR2 as SYDVKM. In nucleotides, the CDR3 is TGTGCCAGCACACCCGACGGGTCCTCCTACAATGAGCAGTTCTTC. It yields the protein CASTPDGSSYNEQFF.

The gene calls are TRBV28 and TRBJ1-2; TRBD1 matches 9 bases. This CDR3 region has 15 residues. The V gene's germline CDR1 is MDHEN and CDR2 SYDVKM. The trim removed 6 bases at V and 1 base at J, leaving 6 bases unmatched. The CDR3: CASRGTGQGNYGYTF. CDR3 sequence (DNA): TGTGCCAGCAGGGGAACGGGACAGGGTAACTATGGCTACACCTTC.

The rearrangement joins TRBV27 to TRBJ2-2; weak D call: TRBD2 (5 bases). Trimming took 5 bases from V and 4 from J, leaving 17 bases between them. This CDR3 spans 16 amino acids. Germline V gives CDR1 MNHEY, CDR2 SMNVEV (reference sequence). CDR3 sequence reads: CASSTGLQGSTGELFF. The DNA for the CDR3 is TGTGCCAGCAGTACCGGGCTTCAAGGGAGCACCGGGGAGCTGTTTTTT.

V and J are TRBV7-2 and TRBJ2-1; TRBD2 aligns across 7 bases. Trimming at V came to 1 base and at J to 9 bases, leaving 12 bases not matched to a gene. CDR3 length equals 16 residues. Looked up from germline, CDR1 is SGHTA and CDR2 is FQGNSA. CDR3 sequence reads: CASSLGLASFPTEQFF. The CDR3 DNA reads TGTGCCAGCAGCTTAGGACTAGCCTCATTTCCCACTGAGCAGTTCTTC.

This chain links TRBV2 with TRBJ2-5, with 8 bases fitting TRBD1. Trimming removed 2 bases from V and 5 bases from J; junction bases left unmatched: 7. CDR3 length: 15 amino acids. The germline CDR1 and CDR2 sequences are SNHLY and FYNNEI. Here the CDR3 reads CASSEIAGGTETQYF. In DNA form, the CDR3 reads TGTGCCAGCAGTGAAATCGCAGGGGGCACCGAGACCCAGTACTTC.

This clone came up once. This chain uses TRBV7-2 with TRBJ2-2, with a tentative D call TRBD2 (7 bases). Germline lookup yields CDR1 SGHTA and CDR2 FQGNSA. This CDR3 region has 17 residues. The ends were cut back, 1 base at V and 4 bases at J, with 16 bases in the middle. CDR3 amino acids: CASSLDIGGAATGELFF. The CDR3 DNA reads as TGTGCCAGCAGCTTAGATATAGGGGGGGCGGCCACCGGGGAGCTGTTTTTT.

The chain uses TRBV6-5 and TRBJ1-2; D may be TRBD1 (5 bases). The V gene lost 0 bases and the J gene lost 1 base, with 6 bases spanning the gap. Germline loops: CDR1 MNHEY, CDR2 SVGAGI. The CDR3 has 14 amino acids. The CDR3 nucleotides are TGTGCCAGCAGTTACTCGGGGGGTAACTATGGCTACACCTTC. Protein: CASSYSGGNYGYTF.

This clone has a single count. Additional DNA sequences in this sample encode the identical CDR3. The genes are TRBV28 and TRBJ1-2; TRBD1 might be the D (5 bases). Germline CDR1 is MDHEN and CDR2 is SYDVKM. The V end lost 2 bases, the J end lost 8 bases, and 15 bases lay between the germline ends. CDR3 length: 14 amino acids. CDR3 sequence reads: CASSLGAGLYGYTF. The CDR3 DNA sequence: TGTGCCAGCAGTTTAGGGGCAGGGCTTTACGGCTACACCTTC.

The V call is TRBV28, the J call TRBJ2-1, with a weak D call TRBD1 (6 bases). This CDR3 has 13 amino acids. Germline CDR1 is MDHEN and CDR2 is SYDVKM. Trimming cost V 11 bases and J 0 bases, with 11 bases left between them. The CDR3 protein is CAVKDSSYNEQFF. The CDR3 coding sequence is TGTGCCGTCAAGGACAGCTCCTACAATGAGCAGTTCTTC.

The V gene is TRBV28, the J gene TRBJ1-1; D call uncertain. The CDR3 runs to 12 residues. V was cut by 7 bases and J by 4 bases, with 10 bases left in between. CDR1 is MDHEN, CDR2 SYDVKM, per germline. The CDR3 bases are TGTGCCAGCAACCCGCTAAGCACTGAAGCTTTCTTT. This gives the protein CASNPLSTEAFF.

This chain connects TRBV18 to TRBJ1-4, with D possibly being TRBD1 (6 bases). The CDR3 length is 17 residues. V was trimmed by 2 bases and J by 6 bases, leaving 19 bases between them. CDR1 is KGHSH and CDR2 is LQKENI in the germline V gene. CDR3 sequence: CASSPMMIQTGHEKLFF. The CDR3 bases are TGTGCCAGCTCACCAATGATGATTCAGACAGGCCATGAAAAACTGTTTTTT.

The rearrangement uses TRBV6-5 and TRBJ2-1; 12 bases fit TRBD2. Trimming cost V 6 bases and J 8 bases; bases outside gene matches: 8. The CDR3 length is 15 residues. CDR1 MNHEY and CDR2 SVGAGI come from the germline V gene. CDR3 sequence: CASSQLAGGPHEQFF. The DNA for the CDR3 is TGTGCCAGCAGCCAGCTAGCGGGGGGGCCGCATGAGCAGTTCTTC.

The rearrangement links TRBV9 to TRBJ2-5; no reliable D call. The CDR3 covers 17 residues. V was trimmed by 4 bases and J by 5 bases, leaving 24 bases between them. Germline CDR1 and CDR2: SGDLS and YYNGEE. The CDR3 DNA sequence: TGTGCCAGCAGCCCTCACTCCCCGGAGAGGTTCTTGGAGACCCAGTACTTC. Its protein is CASSPHSPERFLETQYF.

This clone was counted only a few times. The chain combines TRBV27 with TRBJ2-7, with 11 bases identical to TRBD2. V was pared by 3 bases and J by 6 bases, with 7 bases of the junction left unmatched. The germline CDR1 and CDR2 sequences are MNHEY and SMNVEV (reference sequence). This CDR3 region has 15 residues. The CDR3 DNA is TGTGCCAGCAGTTTGGGGACTAGCGGTTTGGGCGAGCAGTACTTC. It codes for CASSLGTSGLGEQYF.

This rearrangement joins TRBV28 to TRBJ1-3, with D perhaps matching TRBD1 (5 bases). The germline gives CDR1 MDHEN, CDR2 SYDVKM. The CDR3 extends over 12 amino acids. With 10 bases removed from V and 4 bases from J, the gap between germline ends came to 11 bases. CDR3 sequence reads: CAIRGNGNTIYF. The CDR3 DNA reads TGTGCCATCCGGGGGAACGGAAACACCATATATTTT.

The V gene is TRBV28, the J gene TRBJ1-6; D call uncertain. Germline CDR1 MDHEN, CDR2 SYDVKM. With 3 bases removed from V and 6 bases from J, the gap between germline ends came to 15 bases. This CDR3 is 16 amino acids long. The CDR3 region is CASSLGERRFNSPLHF. Here the CDR3 DNA reads TGTGCCAGCAGTTTGGGAGAAAGGAGATTTAATTCACCCCTCCACTTT.

The chain uses TRBV4-1 and TRBJ2-2; 12 bases agree with TRBD2. In germline, CDR1 is MGHRA, CDR2 YSYEKL. The CDR3 is 16 amino acids. The V gene end was trimmed by 3 bases and the J gene end by 7 bases; junction bases not matched to a gene: 6. CDR3 sequence (DNA): TGCGCCAGCAGCCACGGGACTAGCGGGTACGGCGGGGAGCTGTTTTTT. Translation gives CASSHGTSGYGGELFF.

This rearrangement joins TRBV5-1 to TRBJ1-1, with TRBD1 as a possible D gene (5 bases). In germline, CDR1 is SGHRS, CDR2 YFSETQ. The CDR3 is 15 residues long. Trimming removed 0 bases from V and 3 bases from J, with 12 bases in between. CDR3 region: CASSLAPREDTEAFF. The CDR3 DNA sequence: TGCGCCAGCAGCTTGGCCCCCAGGGAGGACACTGAAGCTTTCTTT. Based on the CDR3 plus reference TRBV5-1 and TRBJ1-1, the full variable domain is KAGVTQTPRYLIKTRGQQVTLSCSPISGHRSVSWYQQTPGQGLQFLFEYFSETQRNKGNFPGRFSGRQFSNSRSEMNVSTLELGDSALYLCASSLAPREDTEAFFGQGTRLTVV.

The chain links TRBV7-6 to TRBJ2-1; D may be TRBD2 (6 bases). The V end lost 5 bases, the J end lost 9 bases, and 17 bases lay between the germline ends. CDR1 is SGHVS and CDR2 is FNYEAQ in the germline V gene. This CDR3 comprises 14 residues. The CDR3 nucleotides are TGTGCCAGCAGCCCTAATACTAGCCCAGCTGAGCAGTTCTTC. Translating it yields CASSPNTSPAEQFF.

This clone was counted once. V gene TRBV28 combines with J gene TRBJ2-3; the D gene is possibly TRBD2 (6 bases). Germline V gives CDR1 MDHEN, CDR2 SYDVKM. Trimming took 3 bases from V and 1 from J, leaving 11 bases between them. This CDR3 region has 15 residues. CDR3 loop: CASSFPVAGTDTQYF. The CDR3 DNA reads as TGTGCCAGCAGTTTCCCGGTAGCGGGCACAGATACGCAGTATTTT.

The chain has TRBV6-1 and TRBJ2-5; 8 bases align to TRBD2. The CDR3 runs 16 residues. J lost 7 bases, V lost 0 bases, and 10 bases had no gene match. CDR1 and CDR2 from the germline V gene are MNHNS and SASEGT. CDR3 region: CASSEAGREGRGTQYF. The CDR3 bases are TGTGCCAGCAGTGAAGCGGGCCGGGAGGGCCGCGGGACCCAGTACTTC.

Worth noting for this clone: Other DNA variants within this sample encode the same CDR3. The chain couples TRBV29-1 to TRBJ1-1, with D uncertain. Germline V gene sequence: CDR1 SQVTM, CDR2 ANQGSEA. The CDR3 is 12 amino acids. Trimming took 2 bases from V and 4 from J, leaving 8 bases between them. The CDR3 is CSVESGGTEAFF. CDR3 sequence (DNA): TGCAGCGTTGAAAGTGGAGGCACTGAAGCTTTCTTT.

This chain connects TRBV6-5 to TRBJ2-6; TRBD1 might be the D (5 bases). The germline CDR1 and CDR2 sequences are MNHEY and SVGAGI. Between the trimmed V and J ends, which lost 5 bases and 1 base, there was a span of 9 bases. There are 15 residues in the CDR3. In DNA form, the CDR3 reads TGTGCCAGCAGTCGGTGGACATCTGGGGCCAACGTCCTGACTTTC. Residues: CASSRWTSGANVLTF.

This sequence joins TRBV5-6 and TRBJ1-6; D not certain. Germline V gene sequence: CDR1 SGHDT, CDR2 YYEEEE. The CDR3 is 14 amino acids. V lost 2 bases to trimming and J lost 9 bases, with 12 bases between them. CDR3: CASSFGREASPLHF. The CDR3 bases are TGTGCCAGCAGCTTTGGGCGGGAGGCTTCACCCCTCCACTTT.

The chain is built from TRBV18 and TRBJ1-5; TRBD1 is a possible D gene (5 bases). Germline loops: CDR1 KGHSH, CDR2 LQKENI. Between the trimmed V and J ends, which lost 2 bases and 4 bases, there was a span of 15 bases. The CDR3 loop spans 16 amino acids. CDR3 in DNA: TGTGCCAGCTCACCATCCGACAGAAATCGAAATCAGCCCCAGCATTTT. It yields the protein CASSPSDRNRNQPQHF.

The chain recombines TRBV9 with TRBJ1-5; no reliable D call. The germline V gene encodes CDR1 SGDLS and CDR2 YYNGEE. CDR3 length: 15 residues. Trimming removed 4 bases from V and 0 bases from J, with 11 bases in between. The CDR3 nucleotides are TGTGCCAGCAGCTCAGGACTTAATAGCAATCAGCCCCAGCATTTT. It encodes CASSSGLNSNQPQHF.

The V and J genes are TRBV7-8 and TRBJ2-6; 8 bases match TRBD2. This CDR3 has 18 residues. The junction had 7 bases not matched to a gene; V was cut back by 3 bases and J by 0 bases. In germline, CDR1 is SGHVS, CDR2 FQNEAQ. In DNA, the CDR3 is TGTGCCAGCAGCTTTCGACTAGCGACCAGCTCTGGGGCCAACGTCCTGACTTTC. Its protein product is CASSFRLATSSGANVLTF.

The rearrangement joins TRBV5-1 to TRBJ2-3; possibly TRBD1 for D (5 bases). V gave up 2 bases and J gave up 6 bases, with 22 bases separating them. Germline values: CDR1 SGHRS, CDR2 YFSETQ. CDR3 length equals 17 residues. DNA of the CDR3: TGCGCCAGCAGCTTTAAGGGTAGTAGTCAGTCAGGGGATACGCAGTATTTT. It codes for CASSFKGSSQSGDTQYF.

The V and J genes are TRBV5-6 and TRBJ1-6; D uncertain. CDR3 length: 17 residues. The ends were cut back, 1 base at V and 0 bases at J, with 11 bases in the middle. The germline CDR1 and CDR2 sequences are SGHDT and YYEEEE. CDR3: CASSLSPRGSYNSPLHF. CDR3 bases: TGTGCCAGCAGCTTGTCTCCCCGGGGCTCCTATAATTCACCCCTCCACTTT.